This T cell receptor beta chain was captured by sequencing in a study of T-cell reconstitution after alpha-beta-depleted transplantation in children. As it was prepared, the TCRbeta library received unique molecular identifiers. One entry per CDR3 protein results from TCRdb running MiXCR on the PCR reads. The sample contains around 450,000 distinct CDR3 sequences, about 10% of which appear only once. General observations from the study: The origin of high day-60 TCRbeta diversity in some patients lay in surviving recipient T cells and thymic progenitors. Hyperexpanded clones declined; after one year, newly produced T cells mostly supplied diversity. By about two months after transplant, alpha-beta T cells reportedly arose from several hundred graft clones that had expanded.

This clonotype has a count of ten or more. Its target is unknown. CDR1 SGHTA and CDR2 FQGNSA come from the germline V gene. The CDR3 sequence is 14 residues long. Deletions cut 3 bases from V and 2 bases from J, with 10 bases between. The TCR originated in a child aged 2-15 years with inherited bone marrow failure, due to receive a stem cell transplant. Source: PBMCs, taken before TCRalphabeta/CD19-depleted stem cell transplant. V gene TRBV7-2 combines with J gene TRBJ2-5, with D maybe TRBD2 (5 bases). The CDR3 region has the DNA TGTGCCAGCAGCTTCCACAGCGGTCAAGAGACCCAGTACTTC. Translating gives CASSFHSGQETQYF.